The T cell receptor beta chain under discussion was sequenced for a study of T cells expressing NK-cell markers. Researchers built TCR beta cDNA using 5'RACE template switching with UMIs. TCRdb re-called the 5' RACE reads and gives one entry per CDR3 protein, without DNA. Seen in this sample are a few hundred thousand distinct CDR3 sequences; the ten most common clones hold around 0.4%. The length of the CDR3 is 11 residues. Sequenced sample: blood T cells: a sorted CD56 or NKG2C T cell subset, CD4+ or CD8+ T cells, or bulk PBMC T cells (not recorded which). The source of this sequence is a man between 18 and 35 years old in good health. The rearrangement links TRBV12-3 or TRBV12-4 to TRBJ2-5. This CDR3 reads CASSFASPQYF.